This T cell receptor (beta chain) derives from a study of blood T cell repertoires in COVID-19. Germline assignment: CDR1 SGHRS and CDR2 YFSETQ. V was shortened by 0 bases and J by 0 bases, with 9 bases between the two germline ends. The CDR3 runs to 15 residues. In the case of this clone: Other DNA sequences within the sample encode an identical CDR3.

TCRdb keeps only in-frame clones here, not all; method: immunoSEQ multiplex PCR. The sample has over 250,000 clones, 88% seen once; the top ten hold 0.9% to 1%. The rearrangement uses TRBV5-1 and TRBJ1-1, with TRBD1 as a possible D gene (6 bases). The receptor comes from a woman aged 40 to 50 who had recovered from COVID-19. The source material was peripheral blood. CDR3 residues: CASSLGAGVNTEAFF. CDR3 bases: TGCGCCAGCAGCTTGGGGGCAGGGGTGAACACTGAAGCTTTCTTT.